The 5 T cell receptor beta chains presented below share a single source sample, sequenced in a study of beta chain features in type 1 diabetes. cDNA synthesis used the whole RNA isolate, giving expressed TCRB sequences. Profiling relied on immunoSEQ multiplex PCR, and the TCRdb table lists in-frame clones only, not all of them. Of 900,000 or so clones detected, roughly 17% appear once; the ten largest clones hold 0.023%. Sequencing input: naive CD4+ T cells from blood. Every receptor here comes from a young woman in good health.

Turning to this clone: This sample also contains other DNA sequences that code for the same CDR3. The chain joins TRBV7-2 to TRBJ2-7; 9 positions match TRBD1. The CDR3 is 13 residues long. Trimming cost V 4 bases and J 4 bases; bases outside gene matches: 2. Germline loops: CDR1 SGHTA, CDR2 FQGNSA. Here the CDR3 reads CASSSDRGYEQYF. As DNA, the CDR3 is TGTGCCAGCAGCTCGGACAGGGGTTACGAGCAGTACTTC.

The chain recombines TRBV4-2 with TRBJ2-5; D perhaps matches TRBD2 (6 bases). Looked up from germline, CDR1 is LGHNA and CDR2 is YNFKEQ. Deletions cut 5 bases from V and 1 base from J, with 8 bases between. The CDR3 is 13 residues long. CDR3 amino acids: CASSSGLQETQYF. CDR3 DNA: TGTGCCAGCAGCTCGGGACTCCAAGAGACCCAGTACTTC.

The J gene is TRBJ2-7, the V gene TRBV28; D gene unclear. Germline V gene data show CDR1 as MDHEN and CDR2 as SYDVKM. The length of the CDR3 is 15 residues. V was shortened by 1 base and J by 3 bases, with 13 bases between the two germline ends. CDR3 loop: CASSLSGGYFYEQYF. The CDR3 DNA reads TGTGCCAGCAGTTTATCGGGTGGCTATTTCTACGAGCAGTACTTC.

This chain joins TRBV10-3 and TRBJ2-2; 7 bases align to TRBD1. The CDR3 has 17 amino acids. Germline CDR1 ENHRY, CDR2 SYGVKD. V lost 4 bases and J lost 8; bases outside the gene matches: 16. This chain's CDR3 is CAISGRQGAEIIGELFF. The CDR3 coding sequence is TGTGCCATCAGTGGAAGACAGGGCGCTGAAATTATAGGGGAGCTGTTTTTT.

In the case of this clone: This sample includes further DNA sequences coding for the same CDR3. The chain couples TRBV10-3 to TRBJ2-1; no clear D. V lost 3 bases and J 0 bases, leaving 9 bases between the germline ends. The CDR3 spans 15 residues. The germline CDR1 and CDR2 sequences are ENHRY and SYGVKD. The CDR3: CAISDSGSSYNEQFF. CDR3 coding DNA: TGTGCCATCAGTGATTCAGGAAGCTCCTACAATGAGCAGTTCTTC.